This T cell receptor (beta chain) was captured in a study of hypomethylating agent response in myelodysplastic syndrome. Study-wide background: Of the myelodysplastic syndrome patients, eight to ten were male, 2 female. Mean age was around 70 +/- 6 years; diploid cytogenetics predominated. The study, taken as a whole, reports: This small study analyzed only 11 patients.

The table lists this clone with a count of one. No antigen is known for it. Germline V CDR1 and CDR2: SGHKS, YYEKEE (reference sequence). V lost 4 bases, J lost 6 bases, and 10 bases stayed unmatched. The CDR3 totals 14 residues. Using immunoSEQ multiplex PCR, the repertoire was profiled, and TCRdb retains in-frame clones only, with some absent. The table lists fewer than 7,500 clones, around 80% of them singletons. This chain joins TRBV5-5 and TRBJ2-7; 7 positions match TRBD2. This TCR derives from a human donor with myelodysplastic syndrome. This specimen consisted of bone marrow, obtained before or after starting hypomethylating agent treatment for myelodysplastic syndrome (not recorded which). The CDR3 spells CASSPGGWAAEQYF. For the CDR3, the DNA is TGTGCCAGCAGCCCGGGAGGTTGGGCGGCCGAGCAGTACTTC.